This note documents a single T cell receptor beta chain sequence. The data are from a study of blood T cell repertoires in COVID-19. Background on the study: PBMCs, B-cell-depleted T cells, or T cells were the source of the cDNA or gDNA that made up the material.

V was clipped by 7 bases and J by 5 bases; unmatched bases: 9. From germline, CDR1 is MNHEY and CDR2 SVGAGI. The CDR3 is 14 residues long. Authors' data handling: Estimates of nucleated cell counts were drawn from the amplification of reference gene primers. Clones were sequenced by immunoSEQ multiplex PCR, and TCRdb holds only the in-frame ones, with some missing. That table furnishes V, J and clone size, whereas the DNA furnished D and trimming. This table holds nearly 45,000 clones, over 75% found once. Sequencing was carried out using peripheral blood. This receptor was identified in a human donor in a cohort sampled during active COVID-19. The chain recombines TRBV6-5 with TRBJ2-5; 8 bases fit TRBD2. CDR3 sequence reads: CASTPREGRETQYF. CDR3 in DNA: TGTGCCAGCACCCCCCGGGAGGGCCGGGAGACCCAGTACTTC.